Following are 19 T cell receptor beta chains from one sample sequenced in a study of blood T cell repertoires in COVID-19. Only in-frame clones appear in the TCRdb table, and some are missing; sequencing was by immunoSEQ multiplex PCR. This sample carries around 180,000 clones, about 74% of them seen once, and the ten largest clones take approximately 3%. The source material was peripheral blood. These receptors were collected from a woman of 80 years or more with acute or convalescent COVID-19.

In this sample, this clone turned up once. This chain connects TRBV10-3 to TRBJ2-1; no definite D call. Looked up from germline, CDR1 is ENHRY and CDR2 is SYGVKD. V lost 0 bases to trimming and J lost 4 bases, with 10 bases between them. There are 15 residues in the CDR3. As DNA, the CDR3 is TGTGCCATCAGTGAGTCGCCCGCACTATACAATGAGCAGTTCTTC. It is translated as CAISESPALYNEQFF.

This clone appeared a few times. The chain joins TRBV10-1 to TRBJ2-7, with D maybe TRBD2 (6 bases). V was cut by 6 bases and J by 4 bases, with 13 bases left in between. The CDR3 contains 13 residues. CDR1 and CDR2 (germline): WNHNN, SYGVQD (reference sequence). CDR3 amino acids: CASSASGRYEQYF. In DNA form, the CDR3 reads TGCGCCAGCAGCGCCAGCGGGCGATACGAGCAGTACTTC.

This chain links TRBV7-3 with TRBJ2-7; TRBD2 agrees at 13 bases. The length of the CDR3 is 18 residues. The germline V gene encodes CDR1 SGHTA and CDR2 FQGTGA. V lost 1 base, J lost 3 bases, and 9 bases stayed unmatched. CDR3 DNA sequence: TGTGCCAGCAGCTTAATGCCCATCGGGACTAGCGGGGACTACGAGCAGTACTTC. It yields the protein CASSLMPIGTSGDYEQYF.

This chain uses TRBV3-1 (or the pseudogene TRBV3-2) with TRBJ2-5; TRBD2 agrees at 13 bases. The V segment lost 7 bases and the J segment 5 bases; nucleotides outside the gene matches: 4. The germline CDR1 and CDR2 sequences are LGHDT and YNNKEL (reference sequence). The CDR3 has 14 residues. CDR3 sequence reads: CASTQGLAGETQYF. The CDR3 bases are TGTGCCAGCACCCAGGGACTAGCGGGGGAGACCCAGTACTTC.

This clone has a count of ten or more. The chain combines TRBV4-3 with TRBJ1-5; the match to TRBD1 covers 7 bases. The germline CDR1 and CDR2 sequences are LGHNA and YSLEER. There are 15 residues in the CDR3. Germline trimming cut 6 bases from V and 1 base from J; bases unmatched to any gene: 6. The CDR3 loop is CASRPSTGSNQPQHF. Here the CDR3 DNA reads TGCGCCAGCAGACCTTCGACAGGGAGCAATCAGCCCCAGCATTTT.

V and J are TRBV3-1 (or the pseudogene TRBV3-2) and TRBJ2-7, with TRBD1 as a possible D gene (6 bases). CDR1 and CDR2 (germline): LGHDT, YNNKEL (reference sequence). The CDR3 runs to 15 residues. The germline V and J ends were trimmed by 6 bases and 1 base, with 16 bases remaining between them. CDR3 region: CASSQGLGMSYEQYF. The CDR3 nucleotides read TGTGCCAGCAGTCAGGGGTTGGGGATGTCCTACGAGCAGTACTTC.

V and J are TRBV10-3 and TRBJ2-3; 9 bases are shared with TRBD2. The CDR3 loop spans 13 amino acids. Germline V gives CDR1 ENHRY, CDR2 SYGVKD. The V segment lost 11 bases and the J segment 4 bases; nucleotides outside the gene matches: 7. In nucleotides, the CDR3 is TGTGCCGCCCAATTAGCGGGAGCAGATACGCAGTATTTT. It yields the protein CAAQLAGADTQYF.

This chain joins TRBV27 and TRBJ2-1, with TRBD2 identical over 14 bases. Germline values: CDR1 MNHEY, CDR2 SMNVEV (reference sequence). The CDR3 loop spans 16 amino acids. With V trimmed by 3 bases and J by 7 bases, 5 bases remained unmatched. The CDR3 nucleotides are TGTGCCAGCAGTTTGGGGAGGACTAGCGGGAGGAATGAGCAGTTCTTC. Amino acid sequence: CASSLGRTSGRNEQFF.

The chain joins TRBV2 to TRBJ1-4; 9 bases align to TRBD1. CDR1 is SNHLY, CDR2 FYNNEI, per germline. V gave up 7 bases and J gave up 5 bases; unmatched junction bases: 5. The CDR3 totals 14 residues. The CDR3 DNA is TGTGCCAGCAAAGTCGGACAGGGGAATGAAAAACTGTTTTTT. Translated: CASKVGQGNEKLFF.

V is TRBV5-1 and J is TRBJ2-5, with TRBD2 matching over 13 bases. The junction had 6 bases not matched to a gene; V was cut back by 0 bases and J by 7 bases. CDR3 length equals 16 residues. From germline, CDR1 is SGHRS and CDR2 YFSETQ. CDR3 nucleotides: TGCGCCAGCAGCTTGGCGGGGACTAGCGGGACGGGGACCCAGTACTTC. Its protein product is CASSLAGTSGTGTQYF.

The V gene is TRBV3-1 (or the pseudogene TRBV3-2), the J gene TRBJ2-3; 7 nucleotides line up with TRBD2. This CDR3 has 15 residues. J was trimmed by 0 bases and V by 6 bases; bases with no gene match: 6. The germline gives CDR1 LGHDT, CDR2 YNNKEL (reference sequence). In nucleotides, the CDR3 is TGTGCCAGCAGGAATCAAGCGGGAAGCACAGATACGCAGTATTTT. Residues: CASRNQAGSTDTQYF.

CDR3 bases: TGCAGCGTGAGGGTGAGGGACACTGAAGCTTTCTTT. Translating gives CSVRVRDTEAFF. V usage is TRBV29-1 and J usage is TRBJ1-1; D is ambiguous. Germline V CDR1 and CDR2: SQVTM, ANQGSEA. Trimming left V 6 bases short and J 3 bases short, with 11 bases between. The length of the CDR3 is 12 residues.

The rearrangement uses TRBV6-2 or TRBV6-3 and TRBJ2-1, with TRBD2 identical over 12 bases. Trimming cost V 4 bases and J 7 bases; bases outside gene matches: 8. The CDR3 loop spans 16 amino acids. Germline CDR1 MNHEY, CDR2 SVGEGT. The CDR3 DNA reads as TGTGCCAGCAGTTGGGGCCTAGCGGGAGGGATAAATGAGCAGTTCTTC. Protein product: CASSWGLAGGINEQFF.

The chain couples TRBV5-6 to TRBJ2-3, with 9 bases that match TRBD1. Germline V CDR1 and CDR2: SGHDT, YYEEEE. This CDR3 region has 15 residues. V lost 1 base to trimming and J lost 3 bases; unmatched junction nucleotides: 3. CDR3 region: CASSLKGQGTDTQYF. The CDR3, as DNA: TGTGCCAGCAGCTTGAAAGGACAGGGGACAGATACGCAGTATTTT.

The rearrangement joins TRBV27 to TRBJ2-4; D ambiguous. This CDR3 is 14 amino acids long. Germline V lookup: CDR1 MNHEY, CDR2 SMNVEV (reference sequence). The V end lost 5 bases, the J end lost 8 bases, and 16 bases lay between the germline ends. CDR3 sequence: CASSRILGSYIQYF. As DNA, the CDR3 is TGTGCCAGCAGTCGCATCCTAGGCAGTTACATTCAGTACTTC.

The chain couples TRBV28 to TRBJ2-7; D may be TRBD2 (6 bases). V shed 8 bases and J shed 7 bases, with 24 bases lying between them. The CDR3 is 15 amino acids. Germline V CDR1 and CDR2: MDHEN, SYDVKM. The CDR3 coding sequence is TGTGCCAGCTCTGTTTATGGGGCGCGGGGCTTAGAGCAGTACTTC. It translates to CASSVYGARGLEQYF.

The gene calls are TRBV7-8 and TRBJ1-1; 7 bases are a match to TRBD1. The J segment lost 4 bases and the V segment lost 1 base, leaving 9 bases of the junction unmatched. This CDR3 is 16 amino acids long. Germline assignment: CDR1 SGHVS and CDR2 FQNEAQ. CDR3 in amino acids: CASSLVVRGLVTEAFF. The CDR3 nucleotides read TGTGCCAGCAGCTTAGTAGTAAGGGGGCTAGTCACTGAAGCTTTCTTT.

This clone has just a few counts. The genes are TRBV7-2 and TRBJ2-1; the match to TRBD2 covers 7 bases. The CDR3 length is 16 residues. The V gene's germline CDR1 is SGHTA and CDR2 FQGNSA. V lost 1 base, J lost 12 bases, and 15 bases stayed unmatched. The CDR3 is CASSLGQIRSGTTQFF. Written as DNA, the CDR3 is TGTGCCAGCAGCTTAGGACAGATTCGCTCCGGGACTACGCAGTTCTTC.

V gene TRBV3-1 (or the pseudogene TRBV3-2) combines with J gene TRBJ2-1; unclear D gene. Germline lookup yields CDR1 LGHDT and CDR2 YNNKEL (reference sequence). The length of the CDR3 is 14 residues. V lost 4 bases, J lost 2 bases, and 9 bases lay in between. For the CDR3, the DNA is TGTGCCAGCAGCCCAACGAGTACCTACAATGAGCAGTTCTTC. This codes for CASSPTSTYNEQFF.